A selection of T cell receptor beta chains follows, all from one sample in a study of T cell repertoires in cytomegalovirus infection. No antigens are known for them. Using its own MiXCR run on the reads, TCRdb lists one record per CDR3 protein. The table lists hundreds of thousands of distinct CDR3 sequences, roughly 42% of them singletons, with about 45% in the top ten. The material was cultured PBMCs, obtained from culture after CMV antigen stimulation. The receptors shown here come from a human donor in good health (CMV status not recorded). Some clones in this sample may be carry-over from other donors' samples. Both conserved end residues are part of each CDR3. The D gene is left open where the match is weak. Clone size is given for some rows only: seen once, a few or many times, or a class if the clone is expanded.

clone size | D gene | J gene | V gene | CDR3 protein | CDR3 DNA
. | . | TRBJ2-3 | TRBV11-3 | CASSLGVDSTDTQYF | TGTGCCAGCAGCTTAGGCGTGGACAGCACAGATACGCAGTATTTT
. | . | TRBJ1-1 | TRBV2 | CASRFGGLNTEAFF | TGTGCCAGCAGATTCGGGGGTTTGAACACTGAAGCTTTCTTT
. | . | TRBJ1-3 | TRBV6-1 | CASSVGGFGNTIYF | TGTGCCAGCAGTGTTGGGGGGTTTGGAAACACCATATATTTT
. | . | TRBJ2-7 | TRBV7-2 | CASSPNLVYEQYF | TGTGCCAGCAGCCCAAATTTGGTCTACGAGCAGTACTTC
few | TRBD1 | TRBJ1-1 | TRBV12-3/TRBV12-4 | CASSTRGRRNTEAFF | TGTGCCAGCAGTACCAGGGGGCGCAGGAACACTGAAGCTTTCTTT
. | . | TRBJ2-1 | TRBV12-3/TRBV12-4 | CASSPGGEWSNEQFF | TGTGCCAGCAGTCCGGGTGGGGAGTGGAGCAATGAGCAGTTCTTC
. | . | TRBJ1-5 | TRBV6-1 | CASSQTGPQPQHF | TGTGCCAGCAGTCAGACAGGACCACAGCCCCAGCATTTT
. | . | TRBJ2-7 | TRBV5-4 | CASSLADRNSYEQYF | TGTGCCAGCAGCTTGGCCGACAGGAACTCCTACGAGCAGTACTTC
once | . | TRBJ1-5 | TRBV23-1 | CASSQSNRRQPQHF | TGCGCCAGCAGTCAATCCAACCGGCGTCAGCCCCAGCATTTT
. | . | TRBJ2-3 | TRBV7-2 | CASSLVAGRTDTQYF | TGTGCCAGCAGCTTAGTTGCGGGGCGCACAGATACGCAGTATTTT
. | TRBD2 | TRBJ2-5 | TRBV7-8 | CASSLRLAQIGETQYF | TGTGCCAGCAGCTTACGACTAGCGCAAATCGGGGAGACCCAGTACTTC
. | . | TRBJ2-3 | TRBV29-1 | CSVASGPSSTDTQYF | TGCAGCGTTGCTTCGGGACCCTCTAGCACAGATACGCAGTATTTT
. | TRBD2 | TRBJ2-7 | TRBV10-2 | CASRIGLAGEQYF | TGCGCCAGCAGAATCGGACTAGCGGGTGAGCAGTACTTC
. | TRBD1 | TRBJ2-7 | TRBV10-2 | CATKQGSTYEQYF | TGCGCCACCAAACAGGGGTCTACCTACGAGCAGTACTTC
few | . | TRBJ1-2 | TRBV4-1 | CASSQDIRVYGYTF | TGCGCCAGCAGCCAAGATATCAGGGTCTATGGCTACACCTTC
few | TRBD1 | TRBJ2-1 | TRBV5-1 | CASSLRFPSGTGVKDEQFF | TGCGCCAGCAGTTTGAGATTCCCTTCGGGGACAGGGGTGAAGGATGAGCAGTTCTTC
. | . | TRBJ1-1 | TRBV10-3 | CAINQGRGDTEAFF | TGTGCCATCAACCAGGGAAGAGGCGACACTGAAGCTTTCTTT
. | TRBD2 | TRBJ2-1 | TRBV4-3 | CASSQETSGNEQFF | TGCGCCAGCAGCCAGGAGACTAGCGGAAATGAGCAGTTCTTC
. | TRBD1 | TRBJ1-1 | TRBV7-2 | CASGRQGQNTEAFF | TGTGCCAGCGGTAGACAGGGGCAGAACACTGAAGCTTTCTTT
. | . | TRBJ2-5 | TRBV7-9 | CASSLEGAIQETQYF | TGTGCCAGCAGCTTGGAGGGGGCCATTCAAGAGACCCAGTACTTC
. | TRBD1 | TRBJ1-6 | TRBV5-1 | CASSGRGPGSPLHF | TGCGCCAGCAGCGGCAGGGGGCCGGGTTCACCCCTCCACTTT
few | . | TRBJ1-6 | TRBV27 | CAGSRGALRSSPLHF | TGTGCCGGATCGCGGGGGGCCCTTCGTTCCTCACCCCTCCACTTT
many | TRBD1 | TRBJ1-2 | TRBV7-2 | CASSLDRALYGYTF | TGTGCCAGCAGCCTGGACAGGGCCTTGTATGGCTACACCTTC
. | . | TRBJ2-7 | TRBV7-2 | CASSLEAQRSYEQYF | TGTGCCAGCAGCCTCGAGGCCCAACGGTCCTACGAGCAGTACTTC
. | . | TRBJ1-1 | TRBV11-2 | CASSLSQAGATEAFF | TGTGCCAGCAGCTTATCGCAGGCGGGGGCCACTGAAGCTTTCTTT
. | . | TRBJ2-1 | TRBV19 | CASTSRGDEQFF | TGTGCCAGTACTTCCAGGGGCGATGAGCAGTTCTTC
few | . | TRBJ1-2 | TRBV12-3/TRBV12-4 | CASRKGGTNYGYTF | TGTGCCAGCAGGAAGGGTGGGACCAACTATGGCTACACCTTC
. | . | TRBJ1-5 | TRBV7-2 | CASSSKLGNQPQHF | TGTGCCAGCAGCTCCAAGTTAGGCAATCAGCCCCAGCATTTT
few | . | TRBJ1-5 | TRBV7-2 | CASSLAGAYSDQPQHF | TGTGCCAGCAGCTTAGCGGGAGCTTATTCCGATCAGCCCCAGCATTTT
few | TRBD1 | TRBJ2-1 | TRBV5-4 | CASSLAVGRQGMWNEQFF | TGTGCCAGCAGCTTGGCAGTTGGGAGACAGGGAATGTGGAATGAGCAGTTCTTC
few | . | TRBJ1-2 | TRBV7-2 | CASSLWSGPGYTF | TGTGCCAGCAGCTTATGGTCAGGGCCGGGCTACACCTTC
. | . | TRBJ1-5 | TRBV6-1 | CASSEEYGYSNQPQHF | TGTGCCAGCAGTGAAGAGTATGGGTATAGCAATCAGCCCCAGCATTTT
. | . | TRBJ1-1 | TRBV7-9 | CASSLTNRARLYAFF | TGTGCCAGCAGCTTAACTAACAGGGCCCGCCTGTACGCTTTCTTT
few | . | TRBJ2-1 | TRBV24-1 | CATSDRQLLYNEQFF | TGTGCCACCAGTGACCGACAGCTACTCTACAATGAGCAGTTCTTC
few | . | TRBJ2-1 | TRBV7-8 | CASSLVSVGEQFF | TGTGCCAGCAGCTTAGTTTCGGTGGGTGAGCAGTTCTTC
. | . | TRBJ1-3 | TRBV6-1 | CASSESRTPSSGNTIYF | TGTGCCAGCAGTGAATCTAGGACACCGAGCTCTGGAAACACCATATATTTT
. | . | TRBJ2-3 | TRBV12-3/TRBV12-4 | CASRTWGGGPDTQYF | TGTGCCAGCAGGACCTGGGGGGGGGGGCCAGATACGCAGTATTTT